This T cell receptor beta chain was obtained from a study of cytomegalovirus exposure and HLA in healthy donors. Here immunoSEQ multiplex PCR was the method, and the copy in TCRdb shows in-frame clones only, minus some. The data hold 150,000 or so clones, with over 80% observed a single time. Trimming removed 0 bases from V and 13 bases from J, with 11 bases in between. Germline assignment: CDR1 SGHDT and CDR2 YYEEEE. This CDR3 has 12 amino acids. The gene calls are TRBV5-6 and TRBJ2-1, with D possibly TRBD1 on 6 matching bases. Sequencing used PBMCs. The receptor's source is a woman in her twenties or thirties in good health and CMV-seropositive. The CDR3: CASSLAQGRQFF. The CDR3 nucleotides read TGTGCCAGCAGCTTGGCGCAGGGGCGCCAGTTCTTC.